In its sample, the clone carrying this T cell receptor beta chain was seen a few times. Its antigen is unknown. At one of its ends the junction is not consistent with the germline gene, which may arise from a read error. Combining iRepertoire HTBI primers with Arm-PCR of CDR3 regions, the authors built TCR beta libraries. One entry per CDR3 protein, called by TCRdb with MiXCR from the multiplex PCR reads. In the table there are around 460,000 distinct CDR3 sequences, under 25% of which are singletons. CDR3 length: 12 amino acids. Germline V gene lookup returns CDR1 SEHNR and CDR2 FQNEAQ (reference sequence). This specimen belongs to a study of regulatory T cells in long-lasting Graves disease. Looking at the study overall: Persistent cases took antithyroid drugs over 5 years and stayed TSH receptor antibody positive.

Stated time point: persistent/refractory GD, antithyroid drugs over 5 years with positive TRAb. PBMC RNA was the source of the TCR library. The patients included were those that came from an endocrinology department in Xi'an, China. Study outcomes and limitations: Persistent disease preferred TRBV28, TRBJ1-2 and TRBJ2-5.

V gene TRBV7-9 combines with J gene TRBJ1-4; D is ambiguous. This clonotype was obtained from a female donor with Graves disease. Sequences were derived from peripheral blood mononuclear cells (PBMCs), sampled when the disease was refractory, from a patient treated with antithyroid drugs. CDR3 sequence: CAGSPEKEKLFF. The CDR3 DNA reads TGTGCCGGCAGCCCAGAAAAGGAAAAACTGTTTTTT.